One and the same sample provided the 19 T cell receptor beta chains below, sequenced in a study of shared clonotypes between healthy human individuals. Profiled with immunoSEQ multiplex PCR; TCRdb holds only in-frame clones, not every one. The sample yields over a million clones, about 75% seen once. Sequenced sample: memory CD4+ T cells sorted from blood. The subset denotes: CD45RA-negative fraction. Receptors were obtained from a man aged 18 to 29 in good health.

This clone was seen just once. CDR3 residues: CASSRLAGVSTDTQYF. CDR3 DNA: TGCGCCAGCAGTCGACTAGCGGGAGTTAGCACAGATACGCAGTATTTT. V gene TRBV4-3 combines with J gene TRBJ2-3; TRBD2 matches at 12 bases. Losses at the gene ends were 6 bases for V and 0 bases for J; bases not matched to a gene: 4. This CDR3 contains 16 residues. Looked up from germline, CDR1 is LGHNA and CDR2 is YSLEER.

As to this clone: A read error may account for a junction end that differs from germline. This sequence joins TRBV7-9 and TRBJ2-4; 7 bases are a match to TRBD2. CDR1 is SEHNR, CDR2 FQNEAQ, per germline (reference sequence). This CDR3 spans 13 amino acids. The CDR3 nucleotides read TGTGCCAGCAGCTTAGCGGGAGGGCCAGGTCCCTCCTTC. Protein sequence: CASSLAGGPGPSF.

This chain links TRBV5-5 with TRBJ1-5; D call uncertain. Germline lookup yields CDR1 SGHKS and CDR2 YYEKEE (reference sequence). This CDR3 has 15 amino acids. Trimming left V 0 bases short and J 0 bases short, with 7 bases between. CDR3 in DNA: TGTGCCAGCAGCTTGGAAGGAATTAGCAATCAGCCCCAGCATTTT. As protein: CASSLEGISNQPQHF.

This clone was found many times. The gene calls are TRBV7-2 and TRBJ2-5; D is ambiguous. The CDR3 consists of 15 residues. CDR1 is SGHTA and CDR2 is FQGNSA in the germline V gene. Between the trimmed V and J ends, which lost 1 base and 5 bases, there was a span of 14 bases. The CDR3 loop reads CASSLVSRPRETQYF. CDR3 DNA sequence: TGTGCCAGCAGCTTAGTGTCTCGCCCCAGGGAGACCCAGTACTTC.

This sequence joins TRBV10-3 and TRBJ2-1, with 10 bases matching TRBD2. In germline, CDR1 is ENHRY, CDR2 SYGVKD. The V gene end was trimmed by 8 bases and the J gene end by 6 bases; junction bases not matched to a gene: 7. The CDR3 consists of 14 residues. The CDR3 region is CAIQGVAGGNEQFF. Written as DNA, the CDR3 is TGTGCCATCCAAGGGGTAGCGGGAGGCAATGAGCAGTTCTTC.

The genes are TRBV21-1 and TRBJ1-2. TRBV21-1 is a pseudogene segment. The CDR3 sequence is 14 residues long. For the CDR3, the DNA is TGTGCCAGCGTGGCAAGGGCTACTCTACGGGGCTACACCTTC. This gives the protein CASVARATLRGYTF.

This sequence joins TRBV10-3 and TRBJ1-3, with D possibly matching TRBD1 (6 bases). Trimming shortened V by 5 bases and J by 0 bases, and 8 bases separated the two germline ends. The germline CDR1 and CDR2 sequences are ENHRY and SYGVKD. CDR3 length equals 14 residues. CDR3 DNA: TGTGCCATCAGTTCAGGGGTCTCTGGAAACACCATATATTTT. This sequence encodes CAISSGVSGNTIYF.

The chain joins TRBV18 to TRBJ1-1; D is perhaps TRBD1 (5 bases). Per germline, CDR1 KGHSH and CDR2 LQKENI. This CDR3 contains 14 residues. Between the trimmed V and J ends, which lost 6 bases and 2 bases, there was a span of 13 bases. The CDR3 bases are TGTGCCAGCTCGCTGTCACAGGCTAACACTGAAGCTTTCTTT. Its translation: CASSLSQANTEAFF.

The gene calls are TRBV30 and TRBJ1-3; TRBD1 matches 9 bases. Germline V gene sequence: CDR1 GTSNPN, CDR2 SVGIG (reference sequence). This CDR3 is built from 15 residues. V gave up 4 bases and J gave up 3 bases; unmatched junction bases: 7. CDR3 DNA sequence: TGTGCCTGGACCTTTAGGACAGGGGTTGGAAACACCATATATTTT. This translates into CAWTFRTGVGNTIYF. Filled out from reference TRBV30 and TRBJ1-3, the complete variable domain reads SQTIHQWPATLVQPVGSPLSLECTVEGTSNPNLYWYRQAAGRGLQLLFYSVGIGQISSEVPQNLSASRPQDRQFILSSKKLLLSDSGFYLCAWTFRTGVGNTIYFGEGSWLTVV.

The V gene is TRBV15, the J gene TRBJ2-3; 12 bases match TRBD2. This CDR3 contains 18 residues. Germline CDR1 LNHNV, CDR2 YYDKDF (reference sequence). With V trimmed by 3 bases and J by 0 bases, 7 bases remained unmatched. The CDR3 sequence: CATSRRLAGAPSTDTQYF. For the CDR3, the DNA is TGTGCCACCAGCAGGCGACTAGCGGGGGCCCCAAGCACAGATACGCAGTATTTT.

J is TRBJ1-2 and V is TRBV19, with 9 bases identical to TRBD1. Germline CDR1 LNHDA, CDR2 SQIVND (reference sequence). This CDR3 spans 13 amino acids. The trim removed 6 bases at V and 6 bases at J, leaving 5 bases unmatched. The CDR3 sequence is CASRDRGRDGYTF. CDR3 coding DNA: TGTGCCAGTAGGGACAGGGGAAGAGATGGCTACACCTTC.

The chain carries TRBV28 and TRBJ1-4; TRBD1 agrees at 9 bases. V was pared by 4 bases and J by 9 bases, with 6 bases of the junction left unmatched. The CDR3 totals 14 residues. Germline-derived CDR1 and CDR2 are MDHEN and SYDVKM. This CDR3 reads CASSSPGQGQKLFF. The CDR3 nucleotides are TGTGCCAGCAGTTCCCCGGGACAGGGTCAAAAACTGTTTTTT.

The V gene is TRBV18, the J gene TRBJ2-7; the D is unclear. Germline V gives CDR1 KGHSH, CDR2 LQKENI. CDR3 length: 14 residues. V was clipped by 0 bases and J by 7 bases, with 13 bases between them. The CDR3 coding sequence is TGTGCCAGCTCACCACCGAGCCAGTTTCTTGAGCAGTACTTC. Encoded protein: CASSPPSQFLEQYF.

V and J are TRBV27 and TRBJ2-6, with D maybe TRBD2 (6 bases). The CDR3 length is 14 residues. Germline-derived CDR1 and CDR2 are MNHEY and SMNVEV (reference sequence). V lost 9 bases and J lost 5, with 14 bases in between. The CDR3 loop reads CASSRGSRANVLTF. CDR3 in DNA: TGTGCCAGTAGTCGGGGGTCCCGGGCCAACGTCCTGACTTTC. The full variable domain, with the rest looked up from reference TRBV27 and TRBJ2-6, is EAQVTQNPRYLITVTGKKLTVTCSQNMNHEYMSWYRQDPGLGLRQIYYSMNVEVTDKGDVPEGYKVSRKEKRNFPLILESPSPNQTSLYFCASSRGSRANVLTFGAGSRLTVL.

In DNA, the CDR3 is TGCGCCAGCAGTACTCGACAGGGAATGGAAGAGACCCAGTACTTC. Its translation is CASSTRQGMEETQYF. V and J are TRBV10-1 and TRBJ2-5; TRBD1 matches 7 bases. Trimming at V came to 5 bases and at J to 3 bases, leaving 9 bases not matched to a gene. The CDR3 spans 15 residues. Germline assignment: CDR1 WNHNN and CDR2 SYGVQD (reference sequence).

This chain uses TRBV13 with TRBJ2-7; D not certain. This CDR3 comprises 11 residues. V dropped 1 base and J dropped 4 bases, with 2 bases sitting between them. Germline loops: CDR1 PRHDT, CDR2 FYEKMQ (reference sequence). The CDR3, as DNA: TGTGCCAGCAGCTTAGAATACGAGCAGTACTTC. Encoded protein: CASSLEYEQYF.

V usage is TRBV25-1 and J usage is TRBJ2-3; 9 bases line up with TRBD2. CDR1 and CDR2 from the germline V gene are MGHDK and SYGVNS. J gave up 6 bases and V 2 bases, and 3 bases lay outside the gene matches. The CDR3 consists of 14 residues. The CDR3 protein is CASSEGTSLDTQYF. CDR3 DNA sequence: TGTGCCAGCAGTGAAGGGACTAGCCTGGATACGCAGTATTTT.

This clone occurred many times. The chain carries TRBV7-2 and TRBJ1-2; D not resolved. V lost 3 bases and J 2 bases, leaving 4 bases between the germline ends. The germline V gene encodes CDR1 SGHTA and CDR2 FQGNSA. The CDR3 runs 12 residues. Written as DNA, the CDR3 is TGTGCCAGCAGCTTCATAAACTATGGCTACACCTTC. Its protein product is CASSFINYGYTF.

The rearrangement joins TRBV6-5 to TRBJ2-7; 14 bases align to TRBD2. This CDR3 comprises 15 residues. V lost 4 bases to trimming and J lost 3 bases; unmatched junction nucleotides: 2. Germline V lookup: CDR1 MNHEY, CDR2 SVGAGI. CDR3 amino acids: CASSSGLAGGYEQYF. CDR3 DNA: TGTGCCAGCAGTTCTGGACTAGCGGGGGGCTACGAGCAGTACTTC.